This T cell receptor beta chain is from a study of type 1 and type 2 diabetes patients. Findings and caveats of the study: Some expanded clones seen only in T1D might occur in additional T2D or control samples.

Germline loops: CDR1 MNHEY, CDR2 SMNVEV (reference sequence). Trimming removed 7 bases at V and 3 bases at J, with 12 bases between. This CDR3 contains 14 residues. Comments on this clonotype: Its matching antigen is unknown.

The PCR template was genomic DNA. A primer set of 30 forward and 13 reverse primers amplified the CDR3. TCRdb used MiXCR to reprocess the multiplex PCR reads, holding one entry per CDR3 protein. This sample has 250,000 to 300,000 distinct CDR3 sequences, with 45% to 60% found just once. The sequencing input was peripheral blood mononuclear cells (PBMCs). The clonotype originates from a man aged 18 to 35 with type 2 diabetes. J is TRBJ1-4 and V is TRBV27; unclear D gene. The CDR3 region is CASTEGSPNEKLFF. Written as DNA, the CDR3 is TGTGCCAGCACCGAAGGATCGCCTAATGAAAAACTGTTTTTT.